These 25 T cell receptor beta chains share one sample of origin, sequenced in a study of blood T cell repertoires in COVID-19. Libraries were prepared by immunoSEQ multiplex PCR; TCRdb keeps only in-frame clonotypes and omits some of them. The table lists tens of thousands of clones, more than 65% of them singletons. Input material: peripheral blood. The receptors here all came from a human donor in a cohort sampled during active COVID-19.

The chain uses TRBV4-1 and TRBJ2-3; 9 bases line up with TRBD2. The J segment lost 2 bases and the V segment lost 1 base, leaving 4 bases of the junction unmatched. The CDR3 contains 16 residues. Germline-derived CDR1 and CDR2 are MGHRA and YSYEKL. The CDR3 sequence is CASSQGASGATDTQYF. For the CDR3, the DNA is TGCGCCAGCAGCCAAGGGGCTAGCGGGGCCACAGATACGCAGTATTTT.

The chain is built from TRBV7-2 and TRBJ2-2, with D unresolved. CDR3 length: 11 amino acids. Germline assignment: CDR1 SGHTA and CDR2 FQGNSA. The V end lost 5 bases, the J end lost 9 bases, and 7 bases lay between the germline ends. CDR3 amino acids: CASSPSWELFF. DNA of the CDR3: TGTGCCAGCAGCCCTAGTTGGGAGCTGTTTTTT.

The chain has TRBV6-5 and TRBJ2-1, with D possibly being TRBD1 (5 bases). The V end lost 6 bases, the J end lost 7 bases, and 16 bases lay between the germline ends. Germline assignment: CDR1 MNHEY and CDR2 SVGAGI. CDR3 length: 14 residues. The CDR3, as DNA: TGTGCCAGCAGGGGGCCTTCCGGTAGGAATGAGCAGTTCTTC. It encodes CASRGPSGRNEQFF.

The J gene is TRBJ2-7, the V gene TRBV10-3, with TRBD1 identical over 8 bases. CDR1 and CDR2 from the germline V gene are ENHRY and SYGVKD. The CDR3 has 13 residues. Trimming took 4 bases from V and 7 from J; bases not matched to a gene: 6. The CDR3 DNA reads TGTGCCATCAGTGCGGACAGGGCGGGGGAGCAGTACTTC. This codes for CAISADRAGEQYF.

The chain joins TRBV7-2 to TRBJ2-4; 7 nucleotides align to TRBD1. Germline V gives CDR1 SGHTA, CDR2 FQGNSA. This CDR3 has 16 amino acids. The V segment lost 1 base and the J segment 3 bases; nucleotides outside the gene matches: 6. DNA of the CDR3: TGTGCCAGCAGCTTAGGGGACAGCATAGGCAAAAACATTCAGTACTTC. Translating gives CASSLGDSIGKNIQYF.

The chain couples TRBV5-6 to TRBJ1-5; D gene ambiguous. This CDR3 region has 14 residues. Trimming removed 3 bases at V and 5 bases at J, with 12 bases between. Germline V gene data show CDR1 as SGHDT and CDR2 as YYEEEE. The CDR3 reads CASSSAAMHQPQHF. Written as DNA, the CDR3 is TGTGCCAGCAGCTCGGCGGCCATGCATCAGCCCCAGCATTTT.

This chain joins TRBV4-1 and TRBJ2-5; 10 nucleotides match TRBD1. CDR1 and CDR2 (germline): MGHRA, YSYEKL. The CDR3 loop spans 15 amino acids. The junction had 4 bases not matched to a gene; V was cut back by 1 base and J by 5 bases. The CDR3 region is CASSQGDRGWETQYF. The CDR3 nucleotides read TGCGCCAGCAGCCAAGGGGACAGGGGATGGGAGACCCAGTACTTC.

The gene calls are TRBV5-1 and TRBJ2-1; 10 nucleotides match TRBD2. Germline V CDR1 and CDR2: SGHRS, YFSETQ. V lost 4 bases to trimming and J lost 7 bases; unmatched junction nucleotides: 5. The CDR3 consists of 14 residues. As DNA, the CDR3 is TGCGCCAGCAGCCCAAGGACTAGCGGTAATGAGCAGTTCTTC. Translated, it gives CASSPRTSGNEQFF.

J is TRBJ1-5 and V is TRBV6-1; tentatively, D is TRBD1 (5 bases). The V end was cut by 2 bases, the J end by 0 bases, with 11 bases between. Germline assignment: CDR1 MNHNS and CDR2 SASEGT. This CDR3 spans 16 amino acids. In DNA form, the CDR3 reads TGTGCCAGCAGTGAATGGGGGGTGTATAGCAATCAGCCCCAGCATTTT. Its protein is CASSEWGVYSNQPQHF.

V is TRBV7-9 and J is TRBJ1-4; 7 nucleotides align to TRBD1. Unmatched junction bases numbered 5, after V lost 5 bases and J lost 5 bases. Germline CDR1 SEHNR, CDR2 FQNEAQ (reference sequence). This CDR3 has 14 amino acids. The CDR3 coding sequence is TGTGCCAGCAGCAAACAGGGGTTCAATGAAAAACTGTTTTTT. Translated: CASSKQGFNEKLFF.

This sequence joins TRBV5-6 and TRBJ1-6; 8 bases are shared with TRBD1. This CDR3 has 14 amino acids. V trimming: 3 bases; J trimming: 10 bases; junction bases outside the gene matches: 6. Germline V gives CDR1 SGHDT, CDR2 YYEEEE. CDR3 coding DNA: TGTGCCAGCAGCTCCGGACAGGGTCACTCACCCCTCCACTTT. This translates into CASSSGQGHSPLHF.

The chain combines TRBV18 with TRBJ2-7; 10 bases map to TRBD2. From germline, CDR1 is KGHSH and CDR2 LQKENI. V was clipped by 4 bases and J by 3 bases; unmatched bases: 3. This CDR3 has 14 residues. This chain's CDR3 is CASSRGTSDYEQYF. Here the CDR3 DNA reads TGTGCCAGCTCACGCGGGACTAGCGACTACGAGCAGTACTTC.

The chain employs TRBV7-2 and TRBJ2-2, with TRBD2 identical over 11 bases. V lost 5 bases and J lost 5; bases outside the gene matches: 4. CDR1 and CDR2 from the germline V gene are SGHTA and FQGNSA. The CDR3 sequence is 15 residues long. The CDR3 coding sequence is TGTGCCAGCAGCACCGGGACTAGCGGAACCGGGGAGCTGTTTTTT. Amino acid sequence: CASSTGTSGTGELFF.

This chain links TRBV29-1 with TRBJ2-1; 7 nucleotides match TRBD1. The CDR3 runs to 14 residues. CDR1 and CDR2 from the germline V gene are SQVTM and ANQGSEA. The trim removed 4 bases at V and 1 base at J, leaving 4 bases unmatched. CDR3 bases: TGCAGCGTTGGTTGGACAGGTTCCTACAATGAGCAGTTCTTC. It translates to CSVGWTGSYNEQFF.

The chain employs TRBV29-1 and TRBJ2-7; 13 positions agree with TRBD2. Trimming removed 2 bases from V and 0 bases from J; junction bases left unmatched: 1. The CDR3 sequence is 15 residues long. Germline V gene sequence: CDR1 SQVTM, CDR2 ANQGSEA. CDR3 region: CSVETSGGVSYEQYF. The CDR3 DNA reads as TGCAGCGTTGAAACTAGCGGGGGGGTCTCCTACGAGCAGTACTTC.

The gene calls are TRBV9 and TRBJ1-2; TRBD1 aligns across 7 bases. The CDR3 totals 15 residues. After removal of 7 bases from V and 6 bases from J, the junction contained 15 bases not matched to a gene. Germline V gene lookup returns CDR1 SGDLS and CDR2 YYNGEE. In nucleotides, the CDR3 is TGTGCCAGCGACCGACAGGGCCGGGGATACGATGGCTACACCTTC. Translated, it gives CASDRQGRGYDGYTF.

The chain carries TRBV5-1 and TRBJ2-4, with D possibly being TRBD2 (6 bases). The CDR3 contains 13 residues. Trimming left V 0 bases short and J 8 bases short, with 9 bases between. Germline V gene lookup returns CDR1 SGHRS and CDR2 YFSETQ. The CDR3 protein is CASSLELADIQYF. The CDR3 DNA reads TGCGCCAGCAGCTTGGAACTAGCTGACATTCAGTACTTC.

V gene TRBV11-3 combines with J gene TRBJ1-4; D is possibly TRBD1 (6 bases). CDR1 is SGHNT and CDR2 is YENEEA in the germline V gene. Trimming took 5 bases from V and 7 from J, leaving 11 bases between them. The CDR3 consists of 13 residues. The CDR3 nucleotides read TGTGCCAGCAGCCCTACAGGGCTTGAAAAACTGTTTTTT. Translated: CASSPTGLEKLFF.

This chain connects TRBV7-9 to TRBJ1-4; unclear D gene. Germline V lookup: CDR1 SEHNR, CDR2 FQNEAQ (reference sequence). The CDR3 length is 14 residues. Trimming took 3 bases from V and 3 from J, leaving 8 bases between them. The CDR3 here is CASSLVQPNEKLFF. CDR3 bases: TGTGCCAGCAGCTTGGTACAGCCTAATGAAAAACTGTTTTTT.

The chain combines TRBV5-4 with TRBJ1-2; no clear D. The CDR3 has 13 residues. Per the germline V gene, CDR1 is SGHNT and CDR2 is YYREEE (reference sequence). V was pared by 5 bases and J by 2 bases, with 10 bases between. CDR3 DNA sequence: TGTGCCAGCAGTTCAGAACAGAACTATGGCTACACCTTC. This encodes CASSSEQNYGYTF.

The chain links TRBV9 to TRBJ2-3; D is unclear. The CDR3 loop spans 13 amino acids. The V end lost 0 bases, the J end lost 5 bases, and 7 bases lay between the germline ends. Looked up from germline, CDR1 is SGDLS and CDR2 is YYNGEE. The CDR3 loop is CASSVASVDTQYF. In DNA form, the CDR3 reads TGTGCCAGCAGCGTAGCTAGTGTAGATACGCAGTATTTT.

This chain connects TRBV19 to TRBJ2-1; 9 nucleotides align to TRBD2. CDR3 size: 15 residues. V was clipped by 6 bases and J by 3 bases; unmatched bases: 6. Germline-derived CDR1 and CDR2 are LNHDA and SQIVND (reference sequence). The CDR3 reads CASRELAGVYNEQFF. The CDR3 nucleotides read TGTGCCAGTAGGGAACTAGCGGGCGTCTACAATGAGCAGTTCTTC.

V gene TRBV13 combines with J gene TRBJ1-2; no clear D. V was shortened by 1 base and J by 1 base, with 13 bases between the two germline ends. Germline V CDR1 and CDR2: PRHDT, FYEKMQ (reference sequence). The CDR3 runs 16 residues. CDR3 region: CASSLDFGNVNYGYTF. The CDR3 nucleotides are TGTGCCAGCAGCTTAGATTTCGGGAACGTTAACTATGGCTACACCTTC.

This clone was observed once. This chain connects TRBV27 to TRBJ1-6, with TRBD1 identical over 8 bases. The J segment lost 9 bases and the V segment lost 5 bases, leaving 6 bases of the junction unmatched. CDR3 length equals 14 residues. CDR1 is MNHEY, CDR2 SMNVEV, per germline (reference sequence). CDR3 DNA sequence: TGTGCCAGCAGTCCTCGGACAGGGTCTTCACCCCTCCACTTT. This encodes CASSPRTGSSPLHF.

The chain combines TRBV14 with TRBJ2-5; the D is unclear. Trimming pared 3 bases from V and 5 bases from J, leaving 13 bases between. The germline V gene has CDR1 SGHDN and CDR2 FVKESK. The CDR3 contains 14 residues. The CDR3 DNA is TGTGCCAGCAGCCATGATCTCGGGTCGGAGACCCAGTACTTC. Translation: CASSHDLGSETQYF.